The rows below give T cell receptor beta chains drawn from one sample of a study of blood T cells in healthy people across ages. TCRdb passed the 5' RACE reads through MiXCR, listing each CDR3 protein once. Counted here are some 860,000 distinct CDR3 sequences, roughly three fifths occurring once; the ten biggest clones make up around 24%. Sequenced input: blood. These receptors were taken from a man aged 35 to 55 in good health. Both conserved end residues are part of each CDR3. Each record gives: D gene, clone size, J gene, V gene, CDR3 DNA, CDR3 protein. The D gene is left open where the match is weak. Size tells how often a clone was seen (once, few, many) or the class of an expanded clone, and some rows leave it out.

D: TRBD1; size: -; J: TRBJ2-4; V: TRBV20-1; DNA: TGCAGTGCTAGAGATTGGGGACAGACTACAGCCAAAAACATTCAGTACTTC; CDR3: CSARDWGQTTAKNIQYF
D: TRBD1; size: -; J: TRBJ2-2; V: TRBV2; DNA: TGTGCCAGTTTGACAGGGGGCTCGGCCACCGGGGAGCTGTTTTTT; CDR3: CASLTGGSATGELFF
D: TRBD1; size: -; J: TRBJ2-7; V: TRBV25-1; DNA: TGTGCCAGCAGTGGACGGGAGACAGGGGGCGAGCAGTACTTC; CDR3: CASSGRETGGEQYF
D: TRBD2; size: once; J: TRBJ2-5; V: TRBV20-1; DNA: TGCAGTGCTAGAGAAGGATTTTGGGGGAGGGAGGAGACCCAGTACTTC; CDR3: CSAREGFWGREETQYF
D: -; size: few; J: TRBJ2-4; V: TRBV9; DNA: TGTGCCAGCAGCGCAGGGACGAGTTGGGAGCAGTACTTC; CDR3: CASSAGTSWEQYF
D: -; size: -; J: TRBJ1-2; V: TRBV4-1; DNA: TGCGCCAGCAGCCAAGATAGGACATTAAGCTATGGCTACACCTTC; CDR3: CASSQDRTLSYGYTF
D: TRBD2; size: few; J: TRBJ2-7; V: TRBV20-1; DNA: TGCAGTGCTAGAGGTATGGGACTAGCGGGAAGTAACGAGCAGTACTTC; CDR3: CSARGMGLAGSNEQYF
D: -; size: -; J: TRBJ1-1; V: TRBV3-1; DNA: TGTGCCAGCAGCCAAGATCACGACAACACTGAAGCTTTCTTT; CDR3: CASSQDHDNTEAFF
D: TRBD2; size: -; J: TRBJ2-1; V: TRBV4-2; DNA: TGTGCCAGCAGTCCGGGGTCGGCGGGGGAAACCTACAATGAGCAGTTCTTC; CDR3: CASSPGSAGETYNEQFF
D: -; size: few; J: TRBJ2-5; V: TRBV29-1; DNA: TGCAGCGTTGTCTCAATTGGGGGGCAAGAGACCCAGTACTTC; CDR3: CSVVSIGGQETQYF
D: TRBD2; size: -; J: TRBJ2-7; V: TRBV29-1; DNA: TGCAGCGTAATAGCGGGGGGGAGATACGAGCAGTACTTC; CDR3: CSVIAGGRYEQYF
D: TRBD2; size: -; J: TRBJ2-3; V: TRBV10-1; DNA: TGCGCCAGCAGTGAGTTGACCTTTAGCGGGCGCCACCCAGATACGCAGTATTTT; CDR3: CASSELTFSGRHPDTQYF
D: -; size: -; J: TRBJ2-7; V: TRBV5-1; DNA: TGCGCCAGCAGCGCCCAACTAGGGGTGGCGGACGAGCAGTACTTC; CDR3: CASSAQLGVADEQYF
D: TRBD1; size: -; J: TRBJ2-5; V: TRBV6-1; DNA: TGTGCCAGCAGTGAATCCCCCCCGGACAGGGGGAGGCTTCAAGAGACCCAGTACTTC; CDR3: CASSESPPDRGRLQETQYF
D: -; size: -; J: TRBJ2-7; V: TRBV21-1; DNA: TGTGCCAGCAGCATACCGGACAACGTGATCCTCTACGAGCAGTACTTC; CDR3: CASSIPDNVILYEQYF
D: TRBD1; size: -; J: TRBJ2-1; V: TRBV19; DNA: TGTGCCAGTAGTGTCCGGGACAGGGGGCACAATGAGCAGTTCTTC; CDR3: CASSVRDRGHNEQFF
D: -; size: -; J: TRBJ1-1; V: TRBV20-1; DNA: TGCAGTGCTCAACCGACAGCCAACACTGAAGCTTTCTTT; CDR3: CSAQPTANTEAFF
D: -; size: -; J: TRBJ2-1; V: TRBV6-5; DNA: TGTGCCAGCAGTTATTTCGGCGGGGATTCCAACAATGAGCAGTTCTTC; CDR3: CASSYFGGDSNNEQFF
D: TRBD2; size: -; J: TRBJ2-1; V: TRBV5-1; DNA: TGCGCCAACAGCCCCCAGCGGGGGGCCTACAATGAGCAGTTCTTC; CDR3: CANSPQRGAYNEQFF
D: TRBD1; size: few; J: TRBJ2-6; V: TRBV5-5; DNA: TGTGCCAGCGGACCGGGACAGGGTAGTTCTGGGGCCAACGTCCTGACTTTC; CDR3: CASGPGQGSSGANVLTF
D: -; size: -; J: TRBJ2-5; V: TRBV12-3/TRBV12-4; DNA: TGTGCCAGCAGTTCGAACTCGGGGGCGCTTGGGGAGCAGTACTTC; CDR3: CASSSNSGALGEQYF
D: TRBD2; size: -; J: TRBJ2-2; V: TRBV15; DNA: TGTGCCACCAGCCCTCCATTTACTAGCGGGGGGCTCGTCTCCGGGGAGCTGTTTTTT; CDR3: CATSPPFTSGGLVSGELFF
D: TRBD2; size: few; J: TRBJ2-7; V: TRBV5-1; DNA: TGCGCCAGCAGCTTCGTAACCGGGAGGCCCTCCTACGAGCAGTACTTC; CDR3: CASSFVTGRPSYEQYF
D: TRBD2; size: -; J: TRBJ2-3; V: TRBV29-1; DNA: TGCAGCGTTGAGGGACTAGACACAGATACGCAGTATTTT; CDR3: CSVEGLDTDTQYF
D: TRBD1; size: -; J: TRBJ2-2; V: TRBV12-3/TRBV12-4; DNA: TGTGCCAGCAGCATCCCCCCAAAGAGAGACAGGGATTGGACCGGGGAGCTGTTTTTT; CDR3: CASSIPPKRDRDWTGELFF
D: TRBD1; size: -; J: TRBJ2-5; V: TRBV9; DNA: TGTGCCAGCAGCGTATCCGGGACAGGGGAAGAGACCCAGTACTTC; CDR3: CASSVSGTGEETQYF
D: -; size: -; J: TRBJ2-4; V: TRBV20-1; DNA: TGCAGTGCTAGAAGAACGAAGGACAATCAAAACATTCAGTACTTC; CDR3: CSARRTKDNQNIQYF
D: TRBD1; size: -; J: TRBJ1-1; V: TRBV4-2; DNA: TGTGCCAGCAGCCAAGGGACAGGGTCCAGCACTGAAGCTTTCTTT; CDR3: CASSQGTGSSTEAFF
D: -; size: -; J: TRBJ2-5; V: TRBV7-2; DNA: TGTGCCAGCAGCTTTCGGGACATTAAAGAGACCCAGTACTTC; CDR3: CASSFRDIKETQYF
D: TRBD1; size: once; J: TRBJ2-5; V: TRBV29-1; DNA: TGCAGGGTCGTTACAGGGGGGGAGACCCAGTACTTC; CDR3: CRVVTGGETQYF
D: -; size: -; J: TRBJ2-5; V: TRBV2; DNA: TGTGCCAGCAGGCAAGGGCCCGACAAGCAGTACTTC; CDR3: CASRQGPDKQYF
D: -; size: few; J: TRBJ1-5; V: TRBV3-1; DNA: TGTGCCAGCAGCCAAGCGGCAACCGGAAGCAATCAGCCCCAGCATTTT; CDR3: CASSQAATGSNQPQHF
D: -; size: -; J: TRBJ2-5; V: TRBV20-1; DNA: TGCAGTGCTAGAAACGGGCGGGAGACCCAGTACTTC; CDR3: CSARNGRETQYF
D: -; size: -; J: TRBJ2-3; V: TRBV29-1; DNA: TGCAGCTCCCGGGGGACAGATACGCAGTATTTT; CDR3: CSSRGTDTQYF
D: -; size: once; J: TRBJ2-5; V: TRBV5-1; DNA: TGCGCCAGCAGCTTGGCATTTCGCAGGGCCGTTGGGGGAGAGACCCAGTACTTC; CDR3: CASSLAFRRAVGGETQYF
D: -; size: once; J: TRBJ2-1; V: TRBV12-3/TRBV12-4; DNA: TGTGCCAGCAGGGTGGGCGAATACAATGAGCAGTTCTTC; CDR3: CASRVGEYNEQFF
D: -; size: few; J: TRBJ2-5; V: TRBV20-1; DNA: TGCAGTGCTCAGTCACCGGCGGGCCTTTTAGGAGAGACCCAGTACTTC; CDR3: CSAQSPAGLLGETQYF
D: TRBD1; size: -; J: TRBJ1-1; V: TRBV9; DNA: TGTGCCAGCAGCGTAGCCGGGACAGGGGTCACTGAAGCTTTCTTT; CDR3: CASSVAGTGVTEAFF
D: -; size: -; J: TRBJ2-1; V: TRBV5-1; DNA: TGCGCCAGCAGTCTTCGGGCAGGGGACAATGAGCAGTTCTTC; CDR3: CASSLRAGDNEQFF
D: TRBD2; size: -; J: TRBJ2-1; V: TRBV6-2/TRBV6-3; DNA: TGTGCCAGCAGTTCCAGAGACATGACTAGCGCTTACAATGAGCAGTTCTTC; CDR3: CASSSRDMTSAYNEQFF
D: -; size: -; J: TRBJ1-5; V: TRBV21-1; DNA: TGTGCCATCTCCTTACATCAGCCCCAGCATTTT; CDR3: CAISLHQPQHF
D: -; size: -; J: TRBJ2-3; V: TRBV6-6; DNA: TGTGCCAGCAGGCGCGGGGCCACAGATACGCAGTATTTT; CDR3: CASRRGATDTQYF
D: -; size: -; J: TRBJ1-6; V: TRBV9; DNA: TGTGCCAGCAGCGTGGGGTCGTCCGGAGGGTCCTATAATTCACCCCTCCACTTT; CDR3: CASSVGSSGGSYNSPLHF
D: -; size: -; J: TRBJ2-5; V: TRBV7-2; DNA: TGTGCCAGCAGCTTAGGTATTGGGGCAGGGTCCCAAGAGACCCAGTACTTC; CDR3: CASSLGIGAGSQETQYF
D: -; size: -; J: TRBJ2-5; V: TRBV15; DNA: TGTGCCACCAGGAGACGGAACCAAGAGACCCAGTACTTC; CDR3: CATRRRNQETQYF
D: TRBD1; size: -; J: TRBJ1-2; V: TRBV20-1; DNA: TGCAGTGCTAGAGGCGAATGGAACAGGGGGGACTATGGCTACACCTTC; CDR3: CSARGEWNRGDYGYTF
D: -; size: few; J: TRBJ1-4; V: TRBV25-1; DNA: TGTGCCAGCAGTGCAGGACGGAGAAATGAAAAACTGTTTTTT; CDR3: CASSAGRRNEKLFF
D: TRBD2; size: -; J: TRBJ2-7; V: TRBV6-1; DNA: TGTGCCAACAGTGAAGGGCTAGCGGGGGCCCACGAGCAGTACTTC; CDR3: CANSEGLAGAHEQYF
D: -; size: -; J: TRBJ2-7; V: TRBV3-1; DNA: TGTGCCAGCAGCCCCGGGACGGGGGGACACTCCTACAATGAGCAGTACTTC; CDR3: CASSPGTGGHSYNEQYF
D: TRBD1; size: -; J: TRBJ2-7; V: TRBV20-1; DNA: TGCACCGCTAGGGCGGGGGACAGGGGGTACCACGAGCAGTACTTC; CDR3: CTARAGDRGYHEQYF
D: TRBD1; size: few; J: TRBJ1-2; V: TRBV12-3/TRBV12-4; DNA: TGTGCCAGCACCCCACTCGGACAGGGGCGGGGGCATGGCTACACCTTC; CDR3: CASTPLGQGRGHGYTF
D: -; size: -; J: TRBJ2-7; V: TRBV28; DNA: TGTGCCAGCGAAGGAACAGATTCCTACGAGCAGTACTTC; CDR3: CASEGTDSYEQYF
D: -; size: -; J: TRBJ2-7; V: TRBV10-3; DNA: TGTGCCATCAGTCCAGGGGCACTGTCCTACGAGCAGTACTTC; CDR3: CAISPGALSYEQYF